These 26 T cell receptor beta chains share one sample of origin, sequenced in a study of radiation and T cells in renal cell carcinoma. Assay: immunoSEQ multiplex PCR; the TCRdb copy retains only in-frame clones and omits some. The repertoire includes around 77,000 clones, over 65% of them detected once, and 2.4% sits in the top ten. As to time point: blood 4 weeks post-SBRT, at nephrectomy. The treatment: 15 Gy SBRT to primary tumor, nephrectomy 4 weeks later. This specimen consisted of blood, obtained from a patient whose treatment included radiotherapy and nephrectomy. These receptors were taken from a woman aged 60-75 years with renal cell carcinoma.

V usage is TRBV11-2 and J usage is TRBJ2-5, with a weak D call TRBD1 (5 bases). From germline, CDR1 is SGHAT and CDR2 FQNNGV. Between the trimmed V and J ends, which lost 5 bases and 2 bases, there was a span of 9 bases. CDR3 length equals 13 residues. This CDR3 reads CASSPQGQETQYF. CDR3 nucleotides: TGTGCCAGCAGCCCCCAGGGACAAGAGACCCAGTACTTC.

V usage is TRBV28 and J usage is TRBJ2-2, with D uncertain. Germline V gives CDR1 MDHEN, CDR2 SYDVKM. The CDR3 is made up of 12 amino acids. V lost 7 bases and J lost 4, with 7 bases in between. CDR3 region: CASTPFTGELFF. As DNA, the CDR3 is TGTGCCAGCACCCCTTTCACCGGGGAGCTGTTTTTT.

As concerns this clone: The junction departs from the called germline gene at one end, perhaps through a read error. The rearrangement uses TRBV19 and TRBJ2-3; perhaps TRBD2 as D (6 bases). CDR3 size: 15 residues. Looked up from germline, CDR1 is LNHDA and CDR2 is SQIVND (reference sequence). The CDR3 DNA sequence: TGTGCCAGTAGTATAAGGAGGGGACTCACAGGTACGCAGTATTTT. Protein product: CASSIRRGLTGTQYF.

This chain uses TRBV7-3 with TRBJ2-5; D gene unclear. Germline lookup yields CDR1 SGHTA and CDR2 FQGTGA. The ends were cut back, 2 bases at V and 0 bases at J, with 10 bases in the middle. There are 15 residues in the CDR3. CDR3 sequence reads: CASSLVGTDQETQYF. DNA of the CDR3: TGTGCCAGCAGCTTAGTAGGAACGGACCAAGAGACCCAGTACTTC.

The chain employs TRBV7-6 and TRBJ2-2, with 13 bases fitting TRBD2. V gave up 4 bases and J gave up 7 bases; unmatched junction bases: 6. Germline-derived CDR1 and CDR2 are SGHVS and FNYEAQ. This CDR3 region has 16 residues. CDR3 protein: CASSSGLAGFDGELFF. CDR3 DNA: TGTGCCAGCAGCTCGGGACTAGCGGGATTTGACGGGGAGCTGTTTTTT.

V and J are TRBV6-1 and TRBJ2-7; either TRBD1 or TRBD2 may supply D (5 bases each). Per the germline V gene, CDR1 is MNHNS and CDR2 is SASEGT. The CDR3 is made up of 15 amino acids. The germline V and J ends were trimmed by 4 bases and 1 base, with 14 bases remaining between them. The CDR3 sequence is CASSGTRDRSYEQYF. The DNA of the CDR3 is TGTGCCAGCAGTGGCACCCGGGACCGTTCCTACGAGCAGTACTTC.

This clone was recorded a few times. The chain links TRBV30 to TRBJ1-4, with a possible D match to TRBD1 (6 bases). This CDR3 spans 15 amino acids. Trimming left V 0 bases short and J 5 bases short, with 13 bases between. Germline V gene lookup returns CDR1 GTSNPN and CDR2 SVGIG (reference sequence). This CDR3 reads CAWSVPDRRNEKLFF. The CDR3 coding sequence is TGTGCCTGGAGTGTACCAGACAGGCGAAATGAAAAACTGTTTTTT.

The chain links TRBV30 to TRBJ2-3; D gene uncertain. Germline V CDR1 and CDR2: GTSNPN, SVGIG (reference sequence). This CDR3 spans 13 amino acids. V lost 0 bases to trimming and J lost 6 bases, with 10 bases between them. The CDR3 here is CAWSVRFADTQYF. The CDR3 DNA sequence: TGTGCCTGGAGTGTACGATTTGCTGATACGCAGTATTTT.

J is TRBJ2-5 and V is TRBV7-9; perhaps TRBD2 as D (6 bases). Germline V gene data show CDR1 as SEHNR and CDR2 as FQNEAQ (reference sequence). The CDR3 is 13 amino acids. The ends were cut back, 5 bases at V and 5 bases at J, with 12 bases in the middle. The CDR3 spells CASSPSGRETQYF. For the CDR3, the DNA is TGTGCCAGCAGCCCGAGCGGGCGGGAGACCCAGTACTTC.

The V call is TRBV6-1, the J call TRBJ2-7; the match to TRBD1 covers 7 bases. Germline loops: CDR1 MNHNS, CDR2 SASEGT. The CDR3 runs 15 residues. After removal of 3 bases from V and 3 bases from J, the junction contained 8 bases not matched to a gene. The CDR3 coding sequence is TGTGCCAGCAGTGATGGGACAGCTCGAAACTACGAGCAGTACTTC. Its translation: CASSDGTARNYEQYF.

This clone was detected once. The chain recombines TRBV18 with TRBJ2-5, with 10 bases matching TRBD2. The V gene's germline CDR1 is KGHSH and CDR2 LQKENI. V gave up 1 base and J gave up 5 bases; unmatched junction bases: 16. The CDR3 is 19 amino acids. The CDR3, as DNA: TGTGCCAGCTCACCACTCGTGCTAGCGGGGGTTAAATCTCGGGAGACCCAGTACTTC. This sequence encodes CASSPLVLAGVKSRETQYF.

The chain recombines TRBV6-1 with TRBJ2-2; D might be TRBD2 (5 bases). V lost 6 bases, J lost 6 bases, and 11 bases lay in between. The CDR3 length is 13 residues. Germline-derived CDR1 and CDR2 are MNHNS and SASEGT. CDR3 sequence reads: CASSPTRAGELFF. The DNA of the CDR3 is TGTGCCAGCAGCCCAACGAGGGCCGGGGAGCTGTTTTTT.

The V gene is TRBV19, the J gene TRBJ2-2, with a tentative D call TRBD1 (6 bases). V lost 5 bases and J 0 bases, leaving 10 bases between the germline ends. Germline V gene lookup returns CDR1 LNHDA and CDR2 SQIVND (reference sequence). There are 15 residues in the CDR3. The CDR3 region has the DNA TGTGCCAGTAGTCCGGGACAAGCGAACACCGGGGAGCTGTTTTTT. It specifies CASSPGQANTGELFF.

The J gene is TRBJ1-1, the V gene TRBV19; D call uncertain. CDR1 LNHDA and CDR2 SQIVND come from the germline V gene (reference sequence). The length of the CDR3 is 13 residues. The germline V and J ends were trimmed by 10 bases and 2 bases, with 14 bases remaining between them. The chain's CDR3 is CATRYGVNTEAFF. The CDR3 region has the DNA TGTGCCACCCGGTATGGGGTTAACACTGAAGCTTTCTTT.

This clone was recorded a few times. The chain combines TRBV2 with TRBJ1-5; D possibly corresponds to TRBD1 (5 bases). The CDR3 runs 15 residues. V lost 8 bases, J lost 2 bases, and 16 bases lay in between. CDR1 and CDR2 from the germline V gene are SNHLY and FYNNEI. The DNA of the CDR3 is TGTGCCAGCGGACGACAGCTACAGGGCAATCAGCCCCAGCATTTT. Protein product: CASGRQLQGNQPQHF.

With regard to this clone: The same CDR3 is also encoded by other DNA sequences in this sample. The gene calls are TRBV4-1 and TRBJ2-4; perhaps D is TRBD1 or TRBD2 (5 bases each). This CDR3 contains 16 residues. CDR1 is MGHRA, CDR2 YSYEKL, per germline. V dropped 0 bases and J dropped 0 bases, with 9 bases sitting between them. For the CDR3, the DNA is TGCGCCAGCAGCCAAGAACCGGGGCTAGCCAAAAACATTCAGTACTTC. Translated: CASSQEPGLAKNIQYF.

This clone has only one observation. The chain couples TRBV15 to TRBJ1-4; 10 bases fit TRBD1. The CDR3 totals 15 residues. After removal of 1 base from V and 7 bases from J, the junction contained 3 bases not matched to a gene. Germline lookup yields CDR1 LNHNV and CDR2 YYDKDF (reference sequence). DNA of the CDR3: TGTGCCACCAGCAGAGTTGGGACAGGGGCTGAAAAACTGTTTTTT. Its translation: CATSRVGTGAEKLFF. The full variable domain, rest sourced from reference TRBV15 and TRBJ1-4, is DAMVIQNPRYQVTQFGKPVTLSCSQTLNHNVMYWYQQKSSQAPKLLFHYYDKDFNNEADTPDNFQSRRPNTSFCFLDIRSPGLGDTAMYLCATSRVGTGAEKLFFGSGTQLSVL.

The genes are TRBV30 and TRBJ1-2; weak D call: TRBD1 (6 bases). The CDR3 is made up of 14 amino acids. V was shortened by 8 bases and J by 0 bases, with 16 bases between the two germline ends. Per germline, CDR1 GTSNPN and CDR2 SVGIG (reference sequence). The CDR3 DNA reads TGTGCCCGCAAAACAGGGAAAGCTAACTATGGCTACACCTTC. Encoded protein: CARKTGKANYGYTF.

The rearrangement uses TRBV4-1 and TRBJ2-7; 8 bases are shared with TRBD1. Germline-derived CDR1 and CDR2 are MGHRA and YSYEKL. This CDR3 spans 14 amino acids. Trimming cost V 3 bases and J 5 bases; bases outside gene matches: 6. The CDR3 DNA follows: TGCGCCAGCAGCCACAGGACAGGGCCCCACGAGCAGTACTTC. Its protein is CASSHRTGPHEQYF.

The DNA of the CDR3 is TGTGCCAGCAGCCCGAGCGTGACAGGGAACACTGAAGCTTTCTTT. Protein: CASSPSVTGNTEAFF. The genes are TRBV28 and TRBJ1-1; TRBD1 might be the D (6 bases). With 6 bases removed from V and 1 base from J, the gap between germline ends came to 15 bases. Germline V gene data show CDR1 as MDHEN and CDR2 as SYDVKM. CDR3 size: 15 residues.

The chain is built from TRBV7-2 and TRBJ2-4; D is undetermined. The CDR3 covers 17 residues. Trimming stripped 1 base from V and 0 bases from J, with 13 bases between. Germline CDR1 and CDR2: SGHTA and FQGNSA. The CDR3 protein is CASSLGSDWGAKNIQYF. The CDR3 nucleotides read TGTGCCAGCAGCTTAGGGAGTGACTGGGGAGCCAAAAACATTCAGTACTTC.

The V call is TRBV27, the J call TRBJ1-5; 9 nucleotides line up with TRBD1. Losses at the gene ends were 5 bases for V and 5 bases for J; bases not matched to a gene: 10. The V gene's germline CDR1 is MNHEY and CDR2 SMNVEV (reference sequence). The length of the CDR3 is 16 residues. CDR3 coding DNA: TGTGCCAGCAGTGCCTTGTGGGACAGGGCGGATCAGCCCCAGCATTTT. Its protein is CASSALWDRADQPQHF.

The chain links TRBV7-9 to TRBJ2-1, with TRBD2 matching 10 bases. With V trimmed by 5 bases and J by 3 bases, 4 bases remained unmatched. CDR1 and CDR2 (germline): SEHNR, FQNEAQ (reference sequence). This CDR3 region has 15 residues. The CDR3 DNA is TGTGCCAGCAGCCGAAGCGGGGGGGACTACAATGAGCAGTTCTTC. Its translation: CASSRSGGDYNEQFF.

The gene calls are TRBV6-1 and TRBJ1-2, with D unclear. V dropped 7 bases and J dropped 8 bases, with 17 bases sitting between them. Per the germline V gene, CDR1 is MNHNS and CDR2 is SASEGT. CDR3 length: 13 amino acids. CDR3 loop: CASIKYGVYGYTF. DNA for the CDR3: TGTGCCAGCATTAAATACGGGGTCTACGGCTACACCTTC.

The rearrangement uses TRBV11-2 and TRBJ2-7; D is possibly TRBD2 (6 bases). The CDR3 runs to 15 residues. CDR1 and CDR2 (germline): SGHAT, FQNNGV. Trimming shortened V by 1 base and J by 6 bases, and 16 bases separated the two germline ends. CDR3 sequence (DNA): TGTGCCAGCAGCTTAGGAGGGCGGGGTACCGGCGAGCAGTACTTC. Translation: CASSLGGRGTGEQYF.

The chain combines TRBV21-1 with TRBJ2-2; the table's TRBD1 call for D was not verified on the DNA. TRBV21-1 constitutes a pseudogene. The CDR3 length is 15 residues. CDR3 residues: CASSKGTENTGELFF. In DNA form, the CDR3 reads TGTGCCAGCAGCAAAGGGACAGAGAACACCGGGGAGCTGTTTTTT.